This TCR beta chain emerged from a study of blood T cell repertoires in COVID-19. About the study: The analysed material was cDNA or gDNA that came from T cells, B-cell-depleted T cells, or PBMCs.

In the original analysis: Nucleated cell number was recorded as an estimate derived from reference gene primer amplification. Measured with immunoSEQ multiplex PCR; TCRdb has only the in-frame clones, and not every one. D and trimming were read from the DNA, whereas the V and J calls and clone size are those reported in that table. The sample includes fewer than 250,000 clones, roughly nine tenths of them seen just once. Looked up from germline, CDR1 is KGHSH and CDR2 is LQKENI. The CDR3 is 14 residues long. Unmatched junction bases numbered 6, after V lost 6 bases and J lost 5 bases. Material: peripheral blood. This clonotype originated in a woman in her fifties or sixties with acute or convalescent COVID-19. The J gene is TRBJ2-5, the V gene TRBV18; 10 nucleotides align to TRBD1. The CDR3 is CASSPDRGLETQYF. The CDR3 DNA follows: TGTGCCAGCTCCCCGGACAGGGGGTTGGAGACCCAGTACTTC.